The 20 T cell receptor delta chains presented below share a single source sample, sequenced in a study of gamma-delta T cells after stem cell transplantation. TCRdb reanalysed the RT-PCR reads via CATT. Of about 2,500 delta-chain clones listed, 1.6% are singletons. Input material: gamma-delta T cells. The origin of the receptors is a human donor. It is not recorded whose cells these are; they may come from a transplant donor.

This clone was observed a handful of times. The protein in TCRdb stems from a much larger clone and differs at residue 6 from this DNA's translation, likely a read error; here the protein is translated from the DNA. The chain employs TRDV2 and TRDJ1; D is ambiguous. The CDR3 runs to 13 residues. Germline CDR1 is GEAIGNYY and CDR2 is EKD. Trimming took off 0 bases at V and 4 bases at J, with 8 bases between the two ends. CDR3: CACDTGDHDKLIF. The DNA of the CDR3 is TGTGCCTGTGACACCGGAGACCACGATAAACTCATCTTT.

This clone was observed at least ten times. This chain connects TRDV2 to TRDJ1; D remains ambiguous. V dropped 3 bases and J dropped 0 bases, with 25 bases sitting between them. CDR1 and CDR2 (germline): GEAIGNYY, EKD. The CDR3 consists of 19 residues. The CDR3 nucleotides read TGTGCCTGTGACCCCCTCGGCTGGTCGGGTCAAGAGTACACCGATAAACTCATCTTT. Protein: CACDPLGWSGQEYTDKLIF.

Note on this clone: One base away lies a much larger clone, so this may be a sequencing read error. Other DNA sequences in the sample encode the same CDR3. The chain uses TRDV2 and TRDJ1; 8 bases fit TRDD3. Germline CDR1 GEAIGNYY, CDR2 EKD. The CDR3 contains 17 residues. The CDR3 protein is CACDIIGLGEVSDKLIF. DNA of the CDR3: TGTGCCTGCGACATAATAGGGCTGGGGGAGGTCTCCGATAAACTCATCTTT.

This clone has a handful of counts. TCRdb pairs this DNA with a much larger clone's protein that differs at residue 8, likely a read error; the protein shown was translated from the DNA. V gene TRDV2 combines with J gene TRDJ1, with a weak D call TRDD3 (5 bases). CDR1 is GEAIGNYY and CDR2 is EKD in the germline V gene. V lost 0 bases to trimming and J lost 0 bases, with 19 bases between them. The CDR3 contains 18 residues. CDR3 loop: CACDTAEGGVRYTDKLIF. CDR3 bases: TGTGCCTGTGACACCGCCGAGGGGGGGGTACGGTACACCGATAAACTCATCTTT.

Points on this clone: TCRdb lists the protein of a much larger clone for this DNA, which differs at residue 8, so this is likely a read error; the protein given here is translated from the DNA itself. The V call is TRDV2, the J call TRDJ1; no reliable D call. The germline V and J ends were trimmed by 0 bases and 0 bases, with 16 bases remaining between them. Germline CDR1 and CDR2: GEAIGNYY and EKD. This CDR3 has 17 amino acids. The CDR3 spells CACDTVGGRGNTDKLIF. In nucleotides, the CDR3 is TGTGCCTGTGACACCGTAGGAGGAAGGGGTAACACCGATAAACTCATCTTT.

Relative to its sample, this clone is medium-sized (0.01 to 0.1%). Other DNA sequences in the same sample also yield this CDR3. The chain joins TRDV2 to TRDJ3; TRDD3 is a possible D gene (6 bases). Germline CDR1 reads GEAIGNYY; CDR2 reads EKD. The CDR3 loop spans 20 amino acids. V dropped 3 bases and J dropped 6 bases, with 26 bases sitting between them. CDR3 sequence: CACDRTPLSGALMDTRQMFF. CDR3 sequence (DNA): TGTGCCTGTGACCGGACCCCTCTTTCTGGGGCACTGATGGACACCCGACAGATGTTTTTC.

The table lists this clone with a few counts. The CDR3 reads CACDTLTAWGIRTDKLIF. DNA of the CDR3: TGTGCCTGTGACACTCTAACAGCCTGGGGGATACGCACCGATAAACTCATCTTT. The chain links TRDV2 to TRDJ1, with 12 bases identical to TRDD3. The V gene end was trimmed by 1 base and the J gene end by 1 base; junction bases not matched to a gene: 9. Germline values: CDR1 GEAIGNYY, CDR2 EKD. The CDR3 runs to 18 residues.

On this clone itself: TCRdb lists the protein of a much larger clone for this DNA, which differs at residue 8, so this is likely a read error; the protein given here is translated from the DNA itself. V gene TRDV2 combines with J gene TRDJ1; D ambiguous. V lost 0 bases and J lost 1, with 8 bases in between. There are 14 residues in the CDR3. Germline values: CDR1 GEAIGNYY, CDR2 EKD. CDR3 in DNA: TGTGCCTGTGACACCGTGGAGTGCACCGATAAACTCATCTTT. Its translation: CACDTVECTDKLIF.

This clone turned up a few times. The TCRdb protein, from a much larger clone, departs from this DNA's translation at residue 5, likely by read error; the protein shown derives from the DNA. V and J are TRDV2 and TRDJ1, with 8 bases matching TRDD3. This CDR3 has 16 amino acids. J gave up 4 bases and V 3 bases, and 12 bases lay outside the gene matches. The germline gives CDR1 GEAIGNYY, CDR2 EKD. CDR3 DNA: TGTGCCTGTGACGCCGTTGACCGGGGGATAGGCGATAAACTCATCTTT. Amino acids: CACDAVDRGIGDKLIF.

This clone is large (0.1 to 1%). V gene TRDV2 combines with J gene TRDJ1, with TRDD3 matching 10 bases. This CDR3 has 19 residues. V shed 1 base and J 2 bases; nucleotides not matched to a gene: 15. Germline V lookup: CDR1 GEAIGNYY, CDR2 EKD. This CDR3 reads CACDTISYGGYGVTDKLIF. Here the CDR3 DNA reads TGTGCCTGTGACACTATTTCCTACGGGGGATACGGTGTAACCGATAAACTCATCTTT.

By frequency in the sample, this clone is medium-sized. The sample has other DNA sequences that encode this CDR3 too. V and J are TRDV2 and TRDJ1; 8 nucleotides align to TRDD3. V shed 3 bases, J shed 1 base, and the junction held 9 bases outside the gene matches. Germline values: CDR1 GEAIGNYY, CDR2 EKD. The CDR3 is 16 amino acids. CDR3 amino acids: CACDVLGIPSTDKLIF. CDR3 DNA sequence: TGTGCCTGTGACGTACTGGGGATACCAAGCACCGATAAACTCATCTTT.

This sequence joins TRDV2 and TRDJ3; no clear D. Germline-derived CDR1 and CDR2 are GEAIGNYY and EKD. This CDR3 comprises 16 residues. The V and J ends lost 1 base and 0 bases respectively, with 6 bases between them. Written as DNA, the CDR3 is TGTGCCTGTGACACTTTAAGCTCCTGGGACACCCGACAGATGTTTTTC. Translating gives CACDTLSSWDTRQMFF.

Relative to its sample, this clone is large. The chain recombines TRDV2 with TRDJ1; D gene uncertain. There are 13 residues in the CDR3. Trimming took off 0 bases at V and 1 base at J, with 5 bases between the two ends. Germline-derived CDR1 and CDR2 are GEAIGNYY and EKD. The CDR3 nucleotides are TGTGCCTGTGACACCTGGGCCACCGATAAACTCATCTTT. Translation gives CACDTWATDKLIF.

This clone turned up a few times. The chain is built from TRDV1 and TRDJ1; 11 nucleotides agree with TRDD3. CDR1 TSWWSYY and CDR2 QGS come from the germline V gene. V dropped 8 bases and J dropped 0; count of bases not matched to a gene: 35. The CDR3 contains 25 residues. DNA for the CDR3: TGTGCTCTTAGGCTACTAGCCTCTGGGGGATACTCCCTGAAGGGGGGAGGTTTGTACACCGATAAACTCATCTTT. Amino acid sequence: CALRLLASGGYSLKGGGLYTDKLIF.

This clone came up a few times. This sequence joins TRDV2 and TRDJ3, with TRDD3 matching 7 bases. Germline trimming cut 1 base from V and 0 bases from J; bases unmatched to any gene: 5. Germline CDR1 is GEAIGNYY and CDR2 is EKD. The CDR3 sequence is 18 residues long. CDR3 nucleotide sequence: TGTGCCTGTGACACGGCTGGGGGCAGCTCCTGGGACACCCGACAGATGTTTTTC. This translates into CACDTAGGSSWDTRQMFF.

This clone ranks as medium-sized. The chain combines TRDV2 with TRDJ3, with 9 bases aligning to TRDD3. The CDR3 loop spans 19 amino acids. The V gene's germline CDR1 is GEAIGNYY and CDR2 EKD. The trim removed 3 bases at V and 0 bases at J, leaving 8 bases unmatched. CDR3 bases: TGTGCCTGTGACTCTATACTGGGGGAGAGCTCCTGGGACACCCGACAGATGTTTTTC. Translating it yields CACDSILGESSWDTRQMFF.

Worth noting for this clone: A much more abundant neighbour one base away suggests this may be a read error. This chain links TRDV2 with TRDJ1; 10 bases fit TRDD3. Trimming cost V 1 base and J 8 bases; bases outside gene matches: 6. The CDR3 runs 14 residues. CDR1 and CDR2 from the germline V gene are GEAIGNYY and EKD. The CDR3 DNA follows: TGTGCCTGTGACACTATTGGGGGATACCGAAAACTCATCTTT. The encoded protein is CACDTIGGYRKLIF.

Comments on this clone: TCRdb has a much larger clone's protein, which differs at residue 9 from the translation of this DNA, likely because of a read error; what is shown is the protein translated from the DNA. The V gene is TRDV2, the J gene TRDJ1; D is unclear. Germline assignment: CDR1 GEAIGNYY and CDR2 EKD. The CDR3 covers 15 residues. V lost 0 bases, J lost 0 bases, and 10 bases lay in between. The CDR3 reads CACDTVSLYTDKLIF. The CDR3 DNA sequence: TGTGCCTGTGACACCGTCTCCCTCTACACCGATAAACTCATCTTT.

By sample share, this clone is medium-sized. This chain joins TRDV2 and TRDJ1; TRDD3 matches 9 bases. V lost 0 bases and J lost 0; bases outside the gene matches: 22. The V gene's germline CDR1 is GEAIGNYY and CDR2 EKD. CDR3 length: 22 residues. The CDR3 sequence: CACDTIVLGDRKMARDTDKLIF. Written as DNA, the CDR3 is TGTGCCTGTGACACCATCGTACTGGGGGACCGAAAAATGGCCCGAGACACCGATAAACTCATCTTT.

This clone has a handful of counts. The rearrangement links TRDV2 to TRDJ1; 7 nucleotides match TRDD3. Trimming cost V 3 bases and J 2 bases; bases outside gene matches: 14. Germline V gene data show CDR1 as GEAIGNYY and CDR2 as EKD. The CDR3 runs 17 residues. The CDR3: CACDSILGPQRTDKLIF. The CDR3 DNA reads TGTGCCTGTGACTCAATACTGGGGCCCCAGCGAACCGATAAACTCATCTTT.